A selection of T cell receptor beta chains follows, all from one sample in a study of blood T cell repertoires in COVID-19. Some clones are missing from TCRdb's copy, which holds only in-frame ones; the method was immunoSEQ multiplex PCR. The data show roughly 200,000 clones, more than 80% seen once. Sequencing was done on a sample of PBMCs or T cells enriched from blood (not recorded which). These TCRs come from a man in his thirties or forties who had recovered from COVID-19. Each CDR3 is given with its conserved first and last residue. The D gene is left open where the match is weak. Clone size is given for some rows only: seen once, a few or many times, or a class if the clone is expanded.

clone size	D gene	J gene	V gene	CDR3 protein	CDR3 DNA
-	TRBD1	TRBJ2-5	TRBV28	CASSLRTGASETQYF	TGTGCCAGCAGTTTAAGGACAGGGGCCTCAGAGACCCAGTACTTC
-	-	TRBJ1-5	TRBV6-1	CASSEAGGGQPQHF	TGTGCCAGCAGTGAAGCGGGGGGTGGACAGCCCCAGCATTTT
-	-	TRBJ2-3	TRBV28	CASSFSDTQYF	TGTGCCAGCAGTTTCTCGGATACGCAGTATTTT
-	-	TRBJ1-1	TRBV15	CATSSWTANTEAFF	TGTGCCACCAGCAGCTGGACAGCAAACACTGAAGCTTTCTTT
-	TRBD1	TRBJ1-2	TRBV5-4	CASSFPRGPHGYTF	TGTGCCAGCAGCTTCCCCAGGGGGCCTCATGGCTACACCTTC
-	TRBD1	TRBJ1-6	TRBV28	CASSLGTGGNSPLHF	TGTGCCAGCAGTTTGGGGACAGGGGGAAATTCACCCCTCCACTTT
-	TRBD2	TRBJ2-2	TRBV29-1	CSVTSGGQNTGELFF	TGCAGCGTTACTAGCGGGGGGCAGAACACCGGGGAGCTGTTTTTT
-	TRBD1	TRBJ2-3	TRBV7-8	CASSFGTGGDTQYF	TGTGCCAGCAGCTTCGGGACAGGGGGAGATACGCAGTATTTT
-	-	TRBJ1-1	TRBV5-1	CASSYDRLNTEAFF	TGCGCCAGCAGTTACGACAGGCTGAACACTGAAGCTTTCTTT
-	TRBD2	TRBJ2-1	TRBV6-4	CASSVAGGENEQFF	TGTGCCAGCAGTGTAGCGGGAGGGGAAAATGAGCAGTTCTTC
-	TRBD1	TRBJ2-7	TRBV7-2	CASSLNSGTGGFEQYF	TGTGCCAGCAGCTTAAATTCCGGGACAGGGGGTTTCGAGCAGTACTTC
-	-	TRBJ1-1	TRBV29-1	CSVAWVEVEDTEAFF	TGCAGCGTTGCGTGGGTGGAAGTTGAGGACACTGAAGCTTTCTTT
-	TRBD2	TRBJ2-5	TRBV7-2	CASSGRTSGQETQYF	TGTGCCAGCAGCGGAAGGACTAGCGGGCAAGAGACCCAGTACTTC
once	-	TRBJ2-1	TRBV21-1	CASSKIADRGCEQFF	TGTGCCAGCAGCAAAATCGCGGACAGGGGTTGTGAGCAGTTCTTC
-	-	TRBJ2-1	TRBV29-1	CSVEETRQVLYNEQFF	TGCAGCGTTGAAGAGACCCGACAGGTACTCTACAATGAGCAGTTCTTC
-	-	TRBJ1-2	TRBV6-9	CARTPGQGGYTF	TGTGCCCGAACGCCAGGGCAGGGTGGCTACACCTTC
-	TRBD1	TRBJ2-1	TRBV5-1	CASSVQGGTYNEQFF	TGCGCCAGCAGCGTACAGGGGGGAACCTACAATGAGCAGTTCTTC
-	TRBD1	TRBJ2-7	TRBV19	CASKKGQYYEQYF	TGTGCCAGTAAGAAGGGACAGTACTACGAGCAGTACTTC
-	-	TRBJ2-4	TRBV7-2	CASSLGAGAGAKNIQYF	TGTGCCAGCAGCTTAGGGGCGGGGGCCGGGGCCAAAAACATTCAGTACTTC
-	TRBD1	TRBJ1-2	TRBV2	CASRQGYGYGYTF	TGTGCCAGCAGACAGGGGTATGGCTATGGCTACACCTTC
-	TRBD1	TRBJ2-7	TRBV4-1	CASSQRSLTGMDEQYF	TGCGCCAGCAGCCAAAGGTCCTTGACAGGGATGGACGAGCAGTACTTC
-	-	TRBJ2-3	TRBV30	CAYTSTDTQYF	TGTGCCTATACTAGCACAGATACGCAGTATTTT
-	TRBD2	TRBJ2-1	TRBV11-3	CASSLEGGGAQFF	TGTGCCAGCAGCTTAGAGGGCGGGGGGGCCCAGTTCTTC
-	-	TRBJ1-5	TRBV21-1	CASSEDRGSTFSNQPQHF	TGTGCCAGCAGCGAGGACAGGGGATCCACTTTTAGCAATCAGCCCCAGCATTTT
once	TRBD2	TRBJ2-2	TRBV3-1/TRBV3-2	CASSQPTSGRNTGELFF	TGTGCCAGCAGCCAACCCACTAGCGGGAGGAACACCGGGGAGCTGTTTTTT
-	TRBD2	TRBJ2-5	TRBV4-1	CASSQDGLGKETQYF	TGCGCCAGCAGCCAAGACGGACTAGGGAAAGAGACCCAGTACTTC
-	-	TRBJ2-1	TRBV4-3	CASSQLRGEQFF	TGCGCCAGCAGCCAATTAAGGGGGGAGCAGTTCTTC
-	TRBD1	TRBJ2-2	TRBV7-2	CASSLYRDRGRYGGELFF	TGTGCCAGCAGCCTGTACCGGGACAGGGGGCGATACGGCGGGGAGCTGTTTTTT
-	TRBD2	TRBJ2-1	TRBV12-5	CASGFGTRYNEQFF	TGTGCTAGTGGTTTTGGGACTAGGTACAATGAGCAGTTCTTC
few	TRBD2	TRBJ2-5	TRBV5-1	CASSLGLAGGRETQYF	TGCGCCAGCAGCTTGGGACTAGCGGGTGGAAGAGAGACCCAGTACTTC
-	-	TRBJ1-1	TRBV6-6	CASSHGQNTEAFF	TGTGCCAGCAGCCACGGACAGAACACTGAAGCTTTCTTT
-	TRBD1	TRBJ2-5	TRBV7-8	CASRFDRGQETQYF	TGTGCCAGCAGATTCGACAGGGGTCAAGAGACCCAGTACTTC
-	TRBD2	TRBJ2-3	TRBV7-8	CASSFRLAGGSDDTQYF	TGTGCCAGCAGCTTCCGACTAGCGGGAGGCAGTGACGATACGCAGTATTTT
-	TRBD1	TRBJ2-5	TRBV7-2	CASSLAGTGGETQYF	TGTGCCAGCAGCTTAGCCGGGACAGGGGGAGAGACCCAGTACTTC
once	-	TRBJ2-1	TRBV11-3	CASSLEGSSYNEQFF	TGTGCCAGCAGCTTAGAGGGGAGCTCCTACAATGAGCAGTTCTTC
-	-	TRBJ2-5	TRBV19	CASSRRTVGVLQETQYF	TGTGCCAGTAGTAGACGGACAGTGGGGGTTCTACAAGAGACCCAGTACTTC
-	-	TRBJ2-3	TRBV9	CASSGLSDTQYF	TGTGCCAGCAGCGGACTATCTGATACGCAGTATTTT
-	-	TRBJ2-7	TRBV27	CASRGDNPIYEQYF	TGTGCCAGCAGGGGAGACAACCCCATCTACGAGCAGTACTTC
-	TRBD2	TRBJ2-1	TRBV19	CASTDGASGNEQFF	TGTGCCAGTACCGATGGGGCTAGCGGCAATGAGCAGTTCTTC
-	-	TRBJ1-1	TRBV12-3/TRBV12-4	CASTSRMNTEAFF	TGTGCCAGCACTTCTAGGATGAACACTGAAGCTTTCTTT
-	TRBD1	TRBJ1-4	TRBV13	CASSSTGAGEKLFF	TGTGCCAGCAGCTCAACAGGGGCGGGTGAAAAACTGTTTTTT
-	-	TRBJ2-1	TRBV11-2	CASSQKFNEQFF	TGTGCCAGCAGCCAGAAGTTTAATGAGCAGTTCTTC
-	-	TRBJ2-5	TRBV4-1	CASSQTGQGETQYF	TGCGCCAGCAGCCAAACGGGGCAGGGGGAGACCCAGTACTTC
-	-	TRBJ1-1	TRBV11-2	CASSAQGNPEAFF	TGTGCCAGCAGCGCCCAGGGGAACCCTGAAGCTTTCTTT